The rows below give T cell receptor beta chains drawn from one sample of a study of graft-versus-host responses after intestinal transplantation. Assay: immunoSEQ multiplex PCR; the TCRdb copy retains only in-frame clones and omits some. Here the sample spans more than 95,000 clones, less than 95% being singletons. For these TCRs, the target antigens are not known. The sample in question was unstimulated CD4+ T cells sorted from spleen or lymph node cells, obtained before intestinal transplant. Receptor source: a human donor who received an intestinal transplant. Both conserved end residues are part of each CDR3. D genes are given only for firm matches. Expanded clones get a size class; other rows say once, few or many, or leave the size out.

>TRBV27|TRBD1|TRBJ2-7|.
TGTGCCAGCAGACCGGACAGGGTGGCCTACGAGCAGTACTTC
CASRPDRVAYEQYF
>TRBV7-7|TRBD2|TRBJ2-3|.
TGTGCCAGCAGCTTAAGCAGCGGGGCAGATACGCAGTATTTT
CASSLSSGADTQYF
>TRBV7-2|TRBD2|TRBJ2-7|.
TGTGCCAGCAGCTACCGACTAGCGGGGGCTAGCTCCTACGAGCAGTACTTC
CASSYRLAGASSYEQYF
>TRBV5-4|TRBD1|TRBJ1-4|.
TGTGCCAGCAGTGGGGACAGAGGACTTAATGAAAAACTGTTTTTT
CASSGDRGLNEKLFF
>TRBV10-3|TRBD1|TRBJ2-7|.
TGTGCCACCGGACAGGTTTCCTACGAGCAGTACTTC
CATGQVSYEQYF
>TRBV7-9|TRBD1|TRBJ1-4|.
TGTGCCAGCAGCCCCGGGACAGCAACTAATGAAAAACTGTTTTTT
CASSPGTATNEKLFF
>TRBV10-3|TRBD1|TRBJ1-5|.
TGTGCCATCAGTACCGGACAGGGTGTTACTAGCAATCAGCCCCAGCATTTT
CAISTGQGVTSNQPQHF
>TRBV18|TRBD1|TRBJ2-7|.
TGTGCCAGCTCATGGGACAGGAGCTCCTACGAGCAGTACTTC
CASSWDRSSYEQYF
>TRBV19|.|TRBJ1-2|.
TGTGCCAGTAGCCCGACCGACCCAGGTGCGCGCTATGGCTACACCTTC
CASSPTDPGARYGYTF
>TRBV28|.|TRBJ2-7|.
TGTGCCAGCAGTTTATTAGACAGAGCCTACGAGCAGTACTTC
CASSLLDRAYEQYF
>TRBV5-5|.|TRBJ2-2|.
TGTGCCAGCAGCCCGGGGGGCCCAAACCCACTAACCGGGGAGCTGTTTTTT
CASSPGGPNPLTGELFF
>TRBV11-3|.|TRBJ2-2|.
TGTGCCAGCAGCCAACCCCGGGGGGCCAAGAACACCGGGGAGCTGTTTTTT
CASSQPRGAKNTGELFF
>TRBV27|TRBD1|TRBJ2-7|.
TGTGCCAGCAGCACCGGGACAGGTCCCTACGAGCAGTACTTC
CASSTGTGPYEQYF
>TRBV30|TRBD1|TRBJ2-7|.
TGTGCCTGGAGCGGGACAGCCGCCTACGAGCAGTACTTC
CAWSGTAAYEQYF
>TRBV9|TRBD1|TRBJ1-3|once
TGTGCCAGCAGCGCTGGGACAGGCGACACCATATATTTT
CASSAGTGDTIYF
>TRBV9|TRBD2|TRBJ2-7|.
TGTGCCAGCAGCGTGGGACTAGCGGGCGGCGAGCAGTACTTC
CASSVGLAGGEQYF
>TRBV6-1|TRBD1|TRBJ1-5|few
TGTGCCAGCACCTTGGGGACAGGGGGTCAGCCCCAGCATTTT
CASTLGTGGQPQHF
>TRBV6-6|.|TRBJ2-1|.
TGTGCCAGCAGTTACTGGGAGACTAGTTCGTACAATGAGCAGTTCTTC
CASSYWETSSYNEQFF
>TRBV7-2|.|TRBJ1-5|.
TGTGCCAGCAGCACGGACAGCAGCAATCAGCCCCAGCATTTT
CASSTDSSNQPQHF
>TRBV27|.|TRBJ2-7|.
TGTGCCAGCAGTTTATCCCGGGGATACGAGCAGTACTTC
CASSLSRGYEQYF
>TRBV28|.|TRBJ2-1|.
TGTGCCAGCAGTTCGACAAGAGGGCGGGGATCCTACAATGAGCAGTTCTTC
CASSSTRGRGSYNEQFF
>TRBV4-2|TRBD1|TRBJ1-4|.
TGTGCCAGCAGCCAAGACACCGGGACAGGGGGTGAAAAACTGTTTTTT
CASSQDTGTGGEKLFF
>TRBV10-3|.|TRBJ1-4|.
TGTGCCATCAGGAGTTCCGGTTCTAATGAAAAACTGTTTTTT
CAIRSSGSNEKLFF
>TRBV30|.|TRBJ2-7|few
TGTGCCTGGAGCCAACGGCGGGGTTCGGACGAGCAGTACTTC
CAWSQRRGSDEQYF
>TRBV29-1|TRBD1|TRBJ1-3|.
TGCAGCGTGAGACAGGGAATAAGCGGAAACACCATATATTTT
CSVRQGISGNTIYF
>TRBV9|TRBD2|TRBJ2-1|.
TGTGCCAGCAGCGGGGTTACTAGCGGGCGGATCCTGAGAAGGCAGTTCTTC
CASSGVTSGRILRRQFF
>TRBV27|.|TRBJ2-4|.
TGTGCCAGCAGTTTAACAGGGTCTTCCAAAAACATTCAGTACTTC
CASSLTGSSKNIQYF